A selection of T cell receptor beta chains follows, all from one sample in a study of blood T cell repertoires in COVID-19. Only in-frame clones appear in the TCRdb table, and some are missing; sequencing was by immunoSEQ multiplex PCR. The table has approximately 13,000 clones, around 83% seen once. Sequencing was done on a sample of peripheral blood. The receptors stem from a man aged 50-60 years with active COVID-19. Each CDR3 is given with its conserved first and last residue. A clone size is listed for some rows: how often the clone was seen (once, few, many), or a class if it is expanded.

CDR3: CASSVLGQENTGELFF
size: -
V: TRBV10-2
J: TRBJ2-2

CDR3: CASSQDERQFF
size: -
V: TRBV4-1
J: TRBJ2-1

CDR3: CASREGQGLIRPQHF
size: -
V: TRBV19
J: TRBJ1-5

CDR3: CASSVDSGGTTDTQYF
size: -
V: TRBV9
J: TRBJ2-3

CDR3: CASSRSSNRARETQYF
size: -
V: TRBV7-9
J: TRBJ2-5

CDR3: CASSPTQQGIAKPANTGELFF
size: -
V: TRBV18
J: TRBJ2-2

CDR3: CASSWDSQETQYF
size: -
V: TRBV5-6
J: TRBJ2-5

CDR3: CASSLGMGTGANNEQFF
size: -
V: TRBV5-1
J: TRBJ2-1

CDR3: CASSLAYEQYF
size: -
V: TRBV19
J: -

CDR3: CASSVGGGFPNEQFF
size: -
V: TRBV9
J: TRBJ2-1

CDR3: CASSVDRGDSPLHF
size: medium-sized
V: TRBV19
J: TRBJ1-6

CDR3: CASSHPGSMNTEAFF
size: -
V: TRBV4-1
J: TRBJ1-1

CDR3: CASSLRGGALGQYEQYF
size: -
V: TRBV7-2
J: TRBJ2-7

CDR3: CASSLGQNYGYTF
size: once
V: TRBV12-3/TRBV12-4
J: TRBJ1-2

CDR3: CASSITSGGGEQFF
size: -
V: TRBV19
J: TRBJ2-1

CDR3: CAWSVVKLTDTQYF
size: once
V: TRBV30
J: TRBJ2-3

CDR3: CASSLPGVGFYEQYF
size: -
V: TRBV5-4
J: TRBJ2-7